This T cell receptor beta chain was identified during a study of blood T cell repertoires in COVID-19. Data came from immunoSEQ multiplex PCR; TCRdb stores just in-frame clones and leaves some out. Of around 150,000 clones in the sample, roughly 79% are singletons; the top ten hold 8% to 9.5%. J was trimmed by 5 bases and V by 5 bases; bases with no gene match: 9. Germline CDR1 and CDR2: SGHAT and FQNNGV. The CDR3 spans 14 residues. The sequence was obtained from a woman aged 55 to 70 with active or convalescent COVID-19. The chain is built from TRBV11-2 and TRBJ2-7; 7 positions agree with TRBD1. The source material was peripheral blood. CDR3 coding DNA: TGTGCCAGCAGCACAGGGGTTTGGCGGAACGAGCAGTACTTC. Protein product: CASSTGVWRNEQYF.